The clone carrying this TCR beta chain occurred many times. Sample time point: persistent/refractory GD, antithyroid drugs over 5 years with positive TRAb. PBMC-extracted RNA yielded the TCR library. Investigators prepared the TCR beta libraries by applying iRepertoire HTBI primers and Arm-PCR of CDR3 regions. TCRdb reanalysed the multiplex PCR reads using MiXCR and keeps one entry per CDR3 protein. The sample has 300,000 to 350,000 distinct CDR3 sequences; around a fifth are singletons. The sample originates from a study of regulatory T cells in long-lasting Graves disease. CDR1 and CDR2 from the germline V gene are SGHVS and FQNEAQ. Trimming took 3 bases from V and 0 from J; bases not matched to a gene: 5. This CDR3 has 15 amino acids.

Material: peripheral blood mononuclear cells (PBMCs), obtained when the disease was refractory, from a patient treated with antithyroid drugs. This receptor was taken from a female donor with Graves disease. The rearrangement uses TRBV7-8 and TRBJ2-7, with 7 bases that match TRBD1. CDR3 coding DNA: TGTGCCAGCAGCTTGAAAGGGGGCCACTCCTACGAGCAGTACTTC. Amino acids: CASSLKGGHSYEQYF.